This TCR beta chain stems from a study of OX40 agonist ivuxolimab in advanced cancers. Overall study results and limits: Both CD4+ and CD8+ T cell populations in blood had undergone clonal expansion by week 6 at 0.1 to 3.0 mg/kg. With doses of 0.1-3.0 mg/kg, partial responders showed among the lowest clonal expansion.

This CDR3 is built from 11 residues. Germline V CDR1 and CDR2: SEHNR, FQNEAQ (reference sequence). Method: immunoSEQ multiplex PCR; TCRdb's copy keeps in-frame clones and lacks some. The sample shows roughly 140,000 clones, approximately 94% of them seen only once. This clone was observed a single time. As yet, its antigen is unknown. This TCR was recovered from an adult with an advanced solid tumor such as melanoma, head and neck, liver or kidney cancer. The chain links TRBV7-9 to TRBJ1-2, with a weak D call TRBD1 (5 bases). This sample comprised CD4+ or CD8+ T cells sorted from blood, obtained in a trial of the OX40 agonist ivuxolimab. The CDR3 DNA sequence: TGTGTAGGCAGGGAAAACTATGGCTACACCTTC. Its protein product is CVGRENYGYTF. Drawing the rest from reference TRBV7-9 and TRBJ1-2, the complete variable domain is DTGVSQNPRHKITKRGQNVTFRCDPISEHNRLYWYRQTLGQGPEFLTYFQNEAQLEKSRLLSDRFSAERPKGSFSTLEIQRTEQGDSAMYLCVGRENYGYTFGSGTRLTVV.